This T cell receptor beta chain stems from a study of cytomegalovirus exposure and HLA in healthy donors. Study observations and caveats: Later examination showed HLA-associated TCR beta chains had greater clonal expansion than equally common others.

Of note for this clone: As yet, its antigen is unknown. A read error may account for a junction end that differs from germline.

The CDR3 extends over 15 amino acids. Germline assignment: CDR1 SEHNR and CDR2 FQNEAQ (reference sequence). Primers included in the PCR were 60 Vbeta and 13 Jbeta primers. Data came from immunoSEQ multiplex PCR; TCRdb stores just in-frame clones and leaves some out. The sample lists some 130,000 clones; about 75% were seen once. Material for sequencing was PBMCs. This sequence joins TRBV7-9 and TRBJ2-6; weak D call: TRBD1 (5 bases). The source is a man aged 30-40 years in good health and CMV-seronegative. In DNA, the CDR3 is TGTGCCAGCAGCTTACAAGTACCTGGGGCCAACGGCCTGACTTTC. Encoded protein: CASSLQVPGANGLTF.